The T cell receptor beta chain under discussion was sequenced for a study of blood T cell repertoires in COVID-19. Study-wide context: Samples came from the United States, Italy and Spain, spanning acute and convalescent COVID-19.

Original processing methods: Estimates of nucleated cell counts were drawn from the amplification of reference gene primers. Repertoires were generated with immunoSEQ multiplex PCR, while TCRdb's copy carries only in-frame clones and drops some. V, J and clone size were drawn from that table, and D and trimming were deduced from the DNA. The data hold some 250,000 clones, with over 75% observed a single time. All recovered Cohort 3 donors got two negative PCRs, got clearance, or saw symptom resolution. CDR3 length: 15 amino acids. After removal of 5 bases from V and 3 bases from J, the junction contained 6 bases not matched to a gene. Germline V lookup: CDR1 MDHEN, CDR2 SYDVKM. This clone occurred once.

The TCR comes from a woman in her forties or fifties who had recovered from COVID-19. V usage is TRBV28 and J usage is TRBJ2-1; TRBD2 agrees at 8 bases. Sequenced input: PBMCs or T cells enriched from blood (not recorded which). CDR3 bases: TGTGCCAGCAGTCAGACCGGGACTAGCTACAATGAGCAGTTCTTC. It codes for CASSQTGTSYNEQFF. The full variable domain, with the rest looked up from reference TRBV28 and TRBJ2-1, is DVKVTQSSRYLVKRTGEKVFLECVQDMDHENMFWYRQDPGLGLRLIYFSYDVKMKEKGDIPEGYSVSREKKERFSLILESASTNQTSMYLCASSQTGTSYNEQFFGPGTRLTVL.